The present TCR beta chain was sequenced within a study of shared clonotypes between healthy human individuals. Study details: Donor ages ranged 18 to 49 years: a couple of women, a few men.

The test was conducted at deep level. Sequencing used immunoSEQ multiplex PCR; TCRdb keeps in-frame clones, though not all of them. The sample yields about 510,000 clones, approximately 95% seen once. Overall study findings and caveats: The study found approximately 5% of naive CD4 clonotypes shared across a few donors.

A word on this clone: Its antigen is as yet unknown.

This CDR3 is built from 16 residues. The ends lost 0 bases at V and 5 bases at J; junction bases unmatched: 6. Germline loops: CDR1 ENHRY, CDR2 SYGVKD. This clonotype was obtained from a woman in her twenties or thirties in good health. The sample comprised naive CD4+ T cells sorted from blood. Subset defined: CD45RA+ positively selected. The V and J genes are TRBV10-3 and TRBJ1-5; 8 bases fit TRBD1. CDR3 coding DNA: TGTGCCATCAGTGAGTCCCCGACAGGGGCAGATCAGCCCCAGCATTTT. Encoded protein: CAISESPTGADQPQHF.